The source of this T cell receptor beta chain is a study of blood T cell repertoires in COVID-19. Across the study: Whether acute or convalescent, the COVID-19 samples came from the United States, Italy and Spain.

Data came from immunoSEQ multiplex PCR; TCRdb stores just in-frame clones and leaves some out. The data contain about 210,000 clones, about 84% of them seen just once; the ten biggest clones take up 4.3%. Germline V gene sequence: CDR1 MNHEY, CDR2 SVGAGI. The CDR3 runs 14 residues. Trimming took off 9 bases at V and 1 base at J, with 15 bases between the two ends. The sequencing input was PBMCs or T cells enriched from blood (not recorded which). The chain has TRBV6-5 and TRBJ2-5, with no clear D. This TCR was sampled from a man aged 25-40 years with acute COVID-19. For the CDR3, the DNA is TGTGCCAGTCTCCGTGCCGGGTTCCAAGAGACCCAGTACTTC. Its translation is CASLRAGFQETQYF.